The clone carrying this TCR beta chain was recorded many times. Its antigen is as yet unknown. This entry comes from a study of regulatory T cells in long-lasting Graves disease. Study conclusions and caveats: Gene preferences differed: TRBV28, TRBJ1-2, TRBJ2-5 in persistent cases. Samples came from peripheral blood alone, without thyroid tissue. Whereas 966 public clonotypes were shared by new patients, persistent patients shared more, at roughly 2,500.

The germline V and J ends were trimmed by 4 bases and 5 bases, with 10 bases remaining between them. The CDR3 totals 13 residues. Germline V CDR1 and CDR2: SGHTA, FQGTGA. Combining iRepertoire HTBI primers with Arm-PCR of CDR3 regions, the authors built TCR beta libraries. TCRdb reanalysed the multiplex PCR reads using MiXCR and keeps one entry per CDR3 protein. The sample records a few hundred thousand distinct CDR3 sequences, 18% being singletons. Time point noted: newly diagnosed GD, antithyroid drugs for less than 3 months. After RNA was extracted from PBMCs, the TCR library was made from it. A blood draw put around 9.3 milliliters of peripheral blood into EDTA tubes.

The TCR sequence derives from a female donor with Graves disease. The material was peripheral blood mononuclear cells (PBMCs), obtained at new diagnosis, from a patient treated with antithyroid drugs. This sequence joins TRBV7-3 and TRBJ2-3; D uncertain. CDR3 DNA sequence: TGTGCCAGCAGCTCCCTCCTACGAGATACGCAGTATTTT. Its translation: CASSSLLRDTQYF.